This TCR beta chain originates from a study of early T cells in non-severe SARS-CoV-2 infection. The overall study: Chains were not paired, and sequencing was done on bulk RNA from unsorted whole blood. Study findings and constraints: Sequences matched to VDJdb favored anti-spike CD8 responses, while private and CD4 specificities were missed.

At least ten counts were recorded for this clonotype. No antigen is known for it. Individual cDNA molecules received unique molecular identifiers. MiXCR, run by TCRdb on the 5' RACE reads, gives a single entry per CDR3 protein. The sample yields 60,000 to 70,000 distinct CDR3 sequences, approximately 9% seen once. Germline CDR1 and CDR2: SEHNR and FQNEAQ (reference sequence). With V trimmed by 1 base and J by 12 bases, 1 base remained unmatched. The CDR3 runs to 12 residues. The J gene is TRBJ1-4, the V gene TRBV7-9, with 8 bases fitting TRBD1. The receptor was derived from an adult who was a healthcare worker with PCR-confirmed SARS-CoV-2 infection or an uninfected control (not recorded which). Sequences were obtained from whole blood. The CDR3 DNA follows: TGTGCCAGCAGCTTAGGGACAGGGCAACTGTTTTTT. Translating it yields CASSLGTGQLFF. The complete variable domain, with remaining parts taken from reference TRBV7-9 and TRBJ1-4, reads DTGVSQNPRHKITKRGQNVTFRCDPISEHNRLYWYRQTLGQGPEFLTYFQNEAQLEKSRLLSDRFSAERPKGSFSTLEIQRTEQGDSAMYLCASSLGTGQLFFGSGTQLSVL.